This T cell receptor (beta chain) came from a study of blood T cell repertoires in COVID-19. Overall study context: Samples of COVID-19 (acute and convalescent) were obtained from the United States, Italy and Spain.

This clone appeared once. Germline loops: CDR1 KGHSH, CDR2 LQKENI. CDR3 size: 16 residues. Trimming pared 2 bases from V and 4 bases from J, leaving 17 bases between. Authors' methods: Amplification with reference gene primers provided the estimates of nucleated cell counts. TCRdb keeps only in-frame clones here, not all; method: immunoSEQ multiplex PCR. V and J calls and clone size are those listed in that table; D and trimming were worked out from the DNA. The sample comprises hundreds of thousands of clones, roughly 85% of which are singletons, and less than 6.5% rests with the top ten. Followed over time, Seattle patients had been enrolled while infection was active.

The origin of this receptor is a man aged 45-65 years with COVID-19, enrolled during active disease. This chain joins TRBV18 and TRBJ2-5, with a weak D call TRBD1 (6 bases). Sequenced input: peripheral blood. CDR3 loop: CASSPLQGISGETQYF. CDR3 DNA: TGTGCCAGCTCACCATTACAGGGAATATCGGGAGAGACCCAGTACTTC. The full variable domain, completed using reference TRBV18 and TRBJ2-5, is NAGVMQNPRHLVRRRGQEARLRCSPMKGHSHVYWYRQLPEEGLKFMVYLQKENIIDESGMPKERFSAEFPKEGPSILRIQQVVRGDSAAYFCASSPLQGISGETQYFGPGTRLLVL.